The sequence of this T cell receptor (beta chain) was determined in a study of blood T cell repertoires in COVID-19. Method: immunoSEQ multiplex PCR; TCRdb's copy keeps in-frame clones and lacks some. The sample carries hundreds of thousands of clones, nearly 90% recorded once. Germline CDR1 is SGHAT and CDR2 is FQNNGV. The CDR3 contains 16 residues. Trimming cost V 0 bases and J 4 bases, with 15 bases left between them. The sequenced material came from peripheral blood. This receptor was identified in a woman between 25 and 40 years old with acute or convalescent COVID-19. The rearrangement joins TRBV11-2 to TRBJ1-2; D perhaps matches TRBD1 (6 bases). CDR3 amino acids: CASSLDRAGAGYGYTF. CDR3 nucleotide sequence: TGTGCCAGCAGCTTAGATCGGGCGGGGGCCGGCTATGGCTACACCTTC.